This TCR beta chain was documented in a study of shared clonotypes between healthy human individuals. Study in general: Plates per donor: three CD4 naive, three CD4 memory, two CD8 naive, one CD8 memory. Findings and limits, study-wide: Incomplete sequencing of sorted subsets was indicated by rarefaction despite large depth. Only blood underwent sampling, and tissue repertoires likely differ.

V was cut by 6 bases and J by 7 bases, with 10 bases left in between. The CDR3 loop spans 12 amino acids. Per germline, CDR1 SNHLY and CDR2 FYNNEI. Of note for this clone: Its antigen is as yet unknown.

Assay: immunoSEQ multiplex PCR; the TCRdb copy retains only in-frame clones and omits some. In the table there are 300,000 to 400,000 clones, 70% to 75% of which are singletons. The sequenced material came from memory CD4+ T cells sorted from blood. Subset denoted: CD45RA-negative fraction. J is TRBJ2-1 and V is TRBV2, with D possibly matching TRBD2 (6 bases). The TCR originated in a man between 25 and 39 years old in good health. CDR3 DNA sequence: TGTGCCAGCAGGGGACTTGGAAATGAGCAGTTCTTC. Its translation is CASRGLGNEQFF.